These 9 T cell receptor beta chains share one sample of origin, sequenced in a study of blood T cells in healthy people across ages (dated by TCRdb to about 2015). Libraries were prepared through 5' RACE. The run used an Illumina HiSeq 2500. A second PCR of roughly 7 to 11 cycles was performed with a sample-barcoded 5' primer and a J-beta primer mix. TCRdb reprocessed the public reads (quality trimming at Q25 with fastp, clone calling with MiXCR) and kept in-frame beta chains. Every entry covers one CDR3 protein and lists the most common genes and DNA from its rows. The table for this sample lists under 2,000,000 distinct CDR3 sequences; around half of them were counted only once. Less than 2.5% of the sample goes to the ten largest clones. What was sequenced was blood. The source of these receptors is a woman aged 40-49 years in good health.

The chain recombines TRBV27 with TRBJ2-7; D might be TRBD1 (6 bases). V shed 5 bases and J shed 1 base, with 18 bases lying between them. The CDR3 spans 16 residues. The V gene's germline CDR1 is MNHEY and CDR2 SMNVEV (reference sequence). The CDR3 sequence: CASSPTWHRASYEQYF. The CDR3 nucleotides read TGTGCCAGCAGTCCGACCTGGCACAGGGCGTCCTACGAGCAGTACTTC.

The gene calls are TRBV6-5 and TRBJ2-7, with D unclear. The CDR3 extends over 14 amino acids. The germline gives CDR1 MNHEY, CDR2 SVGAGI. V dropped 1 base and J dropped 3 bases, with 10 bases sitting between them. The CDR3 is CASSYFLNSYEQYF. CDR3 bases: TGTGCCAGCAGTTACTTCTTGAACAGCTACGAGCAGTACTTC.

This clonotype was detected a few times. The chain employs TRBV4-1 and TRBJ2-3, with 10 bases matching TRBD1. Germline V lookup: CDR1 MGHRA, CDR2 YSYEKL. This CDR3 contains 15 residues. After removal of 4 bases from V and 3 bases from J, the junction contained 4 bases not matched to a gene. The CDR3 region is CASSRGQGTTDTQYF. CDR3 DNA: TGCGCCAGCAGCCGGGGACAGGGGACGACAGATACGCAGTATTTT.

This clonotype was detected a few times. The rearrangement joins TRBV6-5 to TRBJ2-3, with 8 bases identical to TRBD2. V shed 4 bases, J shed 0 bases, and the junction held 9 bases outside the gene matches. The CDR3 loop spans 17 amino acids. Germline assignment: CDR1 MNHEY and CDR2 SVGAGI. The CDR3 DNA is TGTGCCAGCAGTTTCGATATAGCGGGGCCAAGCACAGATACGCAGTATTTT. Protein product: CASSFDIAGPSTDTQYF.

Turning to this clonotype: This may arise from a read error, as a much more abundant clone is one base away. The chain recombines TRBV7-2 with TRBJ2-1, with D perhaps matching TRBD1 (5 bases). Germline CDR1 is SGHTA and CDR2 is FQGNSA. The CDR3 spans 15 residues. V was pared by 5 bases and J by 7 bases, with 18 bases between. CDR3 in DNA: TGTGCCAGCAGCCTTGTTCTAGGGGCCGGGAATGAGCAGTTCTTC. Translation gives CASSLVLGAGNEQFF.

This clonotype was counted a few times. The chain employs TRBV29-1 and TRBJ1-2; 8 positions agree with TRBD1. The ends lost 7 bases at V and 9 bases at J; junction bases unmatched: 7. The germline gives CDR1 SQVTM, CDR2 ANQGSEA. The CDR3 sequence is 11 residues long. In nucleotides, the CDR3 is TGCAGCGGTGACAGGGGCTGTAGCTACACCTTC. Translated: CSGDRGCSYTF.

The chain has TRBV11-2 and TRBJ2-6, with TRBD1 identical over 9 bases. Trimming cost V 5 bases and J 0 bases; bases outside gene matches: 8. Per germline, CDR1 SGHAT and CDR2 FQNNGV. The CDR3 loop spans 18 amino acids. The chain's CDR3 is CASSGRDRALSGANVLTF. CDR3 DNA sequence: TGTGCCAGCAGCGGCCGGGACAGGGCCCTCTCTGGGGCCAACGTCCTGACTTTC. The full variable domain, in which reference TRBV11-2 and TRBJ2-6 provide the parts outside the CDR3, is EAGVAQSPRYKIIEKRQSVAFWCNPISGHATLYWYQQILGQGPKLLIQFQNNGVVDDSQLPKDRFSAERLKGVDSTLKIQPAKLEDSAVYLCASSGRDRALSGANVLTFGAGSRLTVL.

J is TRBJ2-6 and V is TRBV4-2; no clear D gene. Germline lookup yields CDR1 LGHNA and CDR2 YNFKEQ. The CDR3 is 17 residues long. V lost 4 bases to trimming and J lost 0 bases, with 13 bases between them. CDR3: CASSPAGELSGANVLTF. As DNA, the CDR3 is TGTGCCAGCAGCCCAGCCGGAGAGCTCTCTGGGGCCAACGTCCTGACTTTC.

This clonotype was seen a few times. V gene TRBV4-3 combines with J gene TRBJ2-1; 8 bases fit TRBD2. The J segment lost 7 bases and the V segment lost 2 bases, leaving 4 bases of the junction unmatched. CDR1 is LGHNA, CDR2 YSLEER, per germline. This CDR3 is built from 14 residues. The CDR3 nucleotides are TGCGCCAGCAGCCAACTGACTAGCGCTAATGAGCAGTTCTTC. The encoded protein is CASSQLTSANEQFF.